This T cell receptor beta chain was sequenced during a study of PD-1 blockade in classical Hodgkin lymphoma. The CDR3 consists of 14 residues. The V end lost 3 bases, the J end lost 5 bases, and 10 bases lay between the germline ends. Germline assignment: CDR1 LNHDA and CDR2 SQIVND (reference sequence). Study-wide results and caveats: Later analyses included only patients treated at least 1 year post-ASCT.

On this clone: Its specificity is not known.

The method was immunoSEQ multiplex PCR; TCRdb's version includes in-frame clones alone and lacks a portion of them. The table shows about 21,000 clones, with around 82% occurring only once. Indicated time point: cycle 4 day 1 (C4D1), after 5 to 7 weeks of nivolumab. Brentuximab vedotin exposure varied, and every patient relapsed after autologous stem cell transplantation. The starting material was peripheral blood mononuclear cells (PBMCs), obtained before the fourth cycle of nivolumab. This sequence originates from a human donor with classical Hodgkin lymphoma. The chain combines TRBV19 with TRBJ2-2; possibly TRBD1 or TRBD2 for D (5 bases each). The chain's CDR3 is CASSMGRWTGELFF. CDR3 DNA: TGTGCCAGTAGTATGGGACGGTGGACCGGGGAGCTGTTTTTT.